A single sample is the source of the 32 T cell receptor beta chains below, sequenced in a study of identical twins. Each CDR3 protein is one row after TCRdb ran MiXCR on the 5' RACE reads. This sample has over 500,000 distinct CDR3 sequences, with under 25% found just once. The same data also contributed to another study, on T cells expressing NK-cell markers.

The specimen sequenced was CD4+ T cells sorted from blood. Receptor source: a young woman in good health.

This clonotype has only a few counts. This chain connects TRBV20-1 to TRBJ1-5, with unresolved D. Deletions cut 2 bases from V and 0 bases from J, with 5 bases between. The germline CDR1 and CDR2 sequences are DFQATT and SNEGSKA (reference sequence). The CDR3 totals 13 residues. Written as DNA, the CDR3 is TGCAGTGCTAGATATAGTAGCAATCAGCCCCAGCATTTT. Its translation is CSARYSSNQPQHF.

This clonotype was counted a few times. V is TRBV27 and J is TRBJ2-5; D is possibly TRBD1 (6 bases). Trimming pared 5 bases from V and 3 bases from J, leaving 16 bases between. This CDR3 contains 15 residues. Germline V gives CDR1 MNHEY, CDR2 SMNVEV (reference sequence). The CDR3 DNA reads as TGTGCCAGCAGTCAATCCCTGTACAGGGAAGAGACCCAGTACTTC. This codes for CASSQSLYREETQYF.

CDR3 amino acids: CLTGGADYGYTF. The CDR3 nucleotides read TGTCTGACGGGGGGCGCCGACTATGGCTACACCTTC. The V call is TRBV7-2, the J call TRBJ1-2, with D possibly matching TRBD1 (6 bases). The CDR3 runs to 12 residues. Germline values: CDR1 SGHTA, CDR2 FQGNSA.

This clonotype was observed a handful of times. This chain uses TRBV9 with TRBJ2-3; tentative D call: TRBD2 (6 bases). This CDR3 spans 16 amino acids. CDR1 is SGDLS and CDR2 is YYNGEE in the germline V gene. V lost 2 bases, J lost 5 bases, and 18 bases lay in between. In nucleotides, the CDR3 is TGTGCCAGCAGCGTTTCGACCGGGAGTGGAAAAGATACGCAGTATTTT. This encodes CASSVSTGSGKDTQYF.

This clonotype occurred a few times. The V and J genes are TRBV27 and TRBJ2-7; D could derive from TRBD1 or TRBD2 (5 bases each). Germline CDR1 and CDR2: MNHEY and SMNVEV (reference sequence). This CDR3 contains 12 residues. The CDR3 DNA sequence: TGTGCTACCAGGGACCCCTCCTACGAGCAGTACTTC. Residues: CATRDPSYEQYF.

This clonotype has only a few counts. The V and J genes are TRBV9 and TRBJ2-4; TRBD1 or TRBD2 may be the D gene (5 bases each). CDR3 length: 14 residues. Germline CDR1 and CDR2: SGDLS and YYNGEE. V was pared by 0 bases and J by 6 bases, with 10 bases between. Here the CDR3 DNA reads TGTGCCAGCAGCGTAGATTACGGGGCAAACATTCAGTACTTC. Its translation is CASSVDYGANIQYF.

This clonotype has a handful of counts. The V and J genes are TRBV7-8 and TRBJ2-7, with D uncertain. V was cut by 1 base and J by 11 bases, with 18 bases left in between. Germline-derived CDR1 and CDR2 are SGHVS and FQNEAQ. This CDR3 is built from 14 residues. CDR3 sequence (DNA): TGTGCCAGCAGCTTAGTGACTTCGGCAGAAAGGAAGTACTTC. It encodes CASSLVTSAERKYF.

There are a few counts of this clonotype. The chain carries TRBV7-3 and TRBJ2-1, with D maybe TRBD1 (5 bases). V shed 3 bases and J shed 4 bases, with 13 bases lying between them. CDR1 SGHTA and CDR2 FQGTGA come from the germline V gene. The CDR3 has 15 residues. The CDR3 bases are TGTGCCAGCAGCTTCTCTGGGGCTAAATACAATGAGCAGTTCTTC. This gives the protein CASSFSGAKYNEQFF.

The rearrangement links TRBV20-1 to TRBJ2-7; D remains unclear. Deletions cut 6 bases from V and 0 bases from J, with 15 bases between. Germline lookup yields CDR1 DFQATT and CDR2 SNEGSKA (reference sequence). This CDR3 is 14 amino acids long. CDR3 protein: CSAIRAESSYEQYF. CDR3 in DNA: TGCAGTGCCATTAGGGCGGAAAGCTCCTACGAGCAGTACTTC.

The sample holds a few counts of this clonotype. The J gene is TRBJ2-1, the V gene TRBV7-2; 8 positions match TRBD2. Germline V gives CDR1 SGHTA, CDR2 FQGNSA. This CDR3 comprises 16 residues. The trim removed 1 base at V and 5 bases at J, leaving 7 bases unmatched. CDR3 DNA sequence: TGTGCCAGCAGCTTAGTAGCTACTAGCGGACACAATGAGCAGTTCTTC. This encodes CASSLVATSGHNEQFF.

In this sample, this clonotype turned up a few times. This sequence joins TRBV10-3 and TRBJ1-5, with 7 bases identical to TRBD1. The CDR3 contains 15 residues. Germline V CDR1 and CDR2: ENHRY, SYGVKD. V lost 11 bases, J lost 0 bases, and 10 bases stayed unmatched. In DNA form, the CDR3 reads TGTGCCTCCGCTCCAGGGGGGTATAGCAATCAGCCCCAGCATTTT. Translating gives CASAPGGYSNQPQHF.

The V call is TRBV7-3, the J call TRBJ1-6; D is unclear. The CDR3 is 15 residues long. CDR1 and CDR2 from the germline V gene are SGHTA and FQGTGA. The V and J ends lost 5 bases and 7 bases respectively, with 15 bases between them. The CDR3 loop reads CASSRSLGSNSPLHF. The CDR3 DNA is TGTGCCAGCAGCCGATCACTAGGATCCAATTCACCCCTCCACTTT.

In this sample, this clonotype turned up many times. V is TRBV6-1 and J is TRBJ2-2; 8 bases map to TRBD2. The junction had 10 bases not matched to a gene; V was cut back by 6 bases and J by 4 bases. The germline CDR1 and CDR2 sequences are MNHNS and SASEGT. The CDR3 totals 16 residues. The CDR3 reads CASSLQRGRFTGELFF. DNA for the CDR3: TGTGCCAGCAGCCTTCAGCGGGGGCGATTCACCGGGGAGCTGTTTTTT.

The CDR3 spells CSANEGPRGTQYF. CDR3 nucleotide sequence: TGCAGTGCTAACGAGGGACCGAGGGGGACCCAGTACTTC. This sequence joins TRBV20-1 and TRBJ2-5; D could derive from TRBD1 or TRBD2 (5 bases each). The CDR3 loop spans 13 amino acids. V was pared by 4 bases and J by 7 bases, with 16 bases between. The V gene's germline CDR1 is DFQATT and CDR2 SNEGSKA (reference sequence).

There are a few counts of this clonotype. V usage is TRBV3-1 and J usage is TRBJ2-3, with D tentatively TRBD2 (7 bases). Trimming shortened V by 5 bases and J by 8 bases, and 26 bases separated the two germline ends. The CDR3 runs 17 residues. Germline V gene data show CDR1 as LGHDT and CDR2 as YNNKEL (reference sequence). This chain's CDR3 is CASSEGGRPVRGGTQYF. Here the CDR3 DNA reads TGTGCCAGCAGCGAGGGAGGAAGGCCGGTGAGGGGGGGTACGCAGTATTTT.

The rearrangement links TRBV20-1 to TRBJ2-7; D unclear. The CDR3 is 14 residues long. Trimming took off 0 bases at V and 6 bases at J, with 15 bases between the two ends. The germline V gene encodes CDR1 DFQATT and CDR2 SNEGSKA (reference sequence). CDR3 DNA sequence: TGCAGTGCTAGAGAAGATCCGAGTATCGGCGAGCAGTACTTC. It is translated as CSAREDPSIGEQYF.

V and J are TRBV7-2 and TRBJ2-5; 12 bases line up with TRBD1. The CDR3 is 16 residues long. Germline trimming cut 5 bases from V and 5 bases from J; bases unmatched to any gene: 9. Germline CDR1 reads SGHTA; CDR2 reads FQGNSA. CDR3 DNA sequence: TGTGCCAGCAGCCCCTCGGCCGGGACAGGGGGCGAGACCCAGTACTTC. Translated, it gives CASSPSAGTGGETQYF.

This clonotype was recorded a few times. The chain uses TRBV15 and TRBJ1-1; a possible D gene is TRBD1 (6 bases). The CDR3 length is 12 residues. Per germline, CDR1 LNHNV and CDR2 YYDKDF (reference sequence). The ends were cut back, 0 bases at V and 8 bases at J, with 7 bases in the middle. The CDR3: CATSREGGEAFF. The CDR3 DNA sequence: TGTGCCACCAGCAGAGAAGGGGGGGAAGCTTTCTTT. The whole variable domain, remainder taken from reference TRBV15 and TRBJ1-1, is DAMVIQNPRYQVTQFGKPVTLSCSQTLNHNVMYWYQQKSSQAPKLLFHYYDKDFNNEADTPDNFQSRRPNTSFCFLDIRSPGLGDTAMYLCATSREGGEAFFGQGTRLTVV.

This chain links TRBV6-1 with TRBJ1-2; D gene ambiguous. The CDR3 consists of 10 residues. Trimming took off 6 bases at V and 4 bases at J, with 3 bases between the two ends. Germline loops: CDR1 MNHNS, CDR2 SASEGT. CDR3 DNA sequence: TGTGCCAGCAGCGCCTATGGCTACACCTTC. Translating it yields CASSAYGYTF.

There are many counts of this clonotype. J is TRBJ2-1 and V is TRBV20-1, with 13 bases aligning to TRBD2. Per germline, CDR1 DFQATT and CDR2 SNEGSKA (reference sequence). Losses at the gene ends were 4 bases for V and 6 bases for J; bases not matched to a gene: 3. The CDR3 is 14 amino acids. The CDR3 here is CSAKLAGGSNEQFF. Written as DNA, the CDR3 is TGCAGTGCTAAACTAGCGGGGGGGTCCAATGAGCAGTTCTTC.

In its sample, this clonotype was seen many times. V and J are TRBV18 and TRBJ1-2; D unclear. Germline V gene data show CDR1 as KGHSH and CDR2 as LQKENI. The CDR3 is 15 amino acids. The V end was cut by 0 bases, the J end by 0 bases, with 8 bases between. CDR3 sequence: CASSPPMLSNYGYTF. The CDR3 nucleotides are TGTGCCAGCTCACCACCAATGCTTTCTAACTATGGCTACACCTTC.

The V call is TRBV5-5, the J call TRBJ2-2, with D tentatively TRBD2 (6 bases). CDR3 length: 16 amino acids. Trimming removed 1 base from V and 5 bases from J, with 15 bases in between. CDR1 and CDR2 (germline): SGHKS, YYEKEE (reference sequence). The CDR3 DNA is TGTGCCAGCAGCTTGTCATACGGGAGTCGTACCGGGGAGCTGTTTTTT. This sequence encodes CASSLSYGSRTGELFF.

This clonotype was counted many times. The chain uses TRBV10-3 and TRBJ2-7; the match to TRBD1 covers 9 bases. V dropped 10 bases and J dropped 7; count of bases not matched to a gene: 14. This CDR3 contains 14 residues. CDR1 is ENHRY, CDR2 SYGVKD, per germline. The CDR3 DNA reads as TGTGCCACCGGGCTTGGACAGGGGACTTGGGAGCAGTACTTC. Amino acids: CATGLGQGTWEQYF.

This clonotype was found a few times. The chain uses TRBV7-6 and TRBJ1-1, with D unresolved. The CDR3 sequence is 15 residues long. V lost 0 bases to trimming and J lost 3 bases, with 11 bases between them. Per germline, CDR1 SGHVS and CDR2 FNYEAQ. The CDR3 bases are TGTGCCAGCAGCTTAGCCCAGCGTGGGGACACTGAAGCTTTCTTT. Translation gives CASSLAQRGDTEAFF.

The rearrangement uses TRBV12-3 or TRBV12-4 and TRBJ2-3; TRBD1 might be the D (6 bases). V lost 6 bases to trimming and J lost 5 bases, with 18 bases between them. The CDR3 is 15 amino acids. In DNA form, the CDR3 reads TGTGCCAGCAGAAATAGGGGGTGGGGAATAGATACGCAGTATTTT. It yields the protein CASRNRGWGIDTQYF.

This clonotype was picked up a small number of times. V gene TRBV7-9 combines with J gene TRBJ2-5; TRBD1 agrees at 7 bases. The J segment lost 2 bases and the V segment lost 5 bases, leaving 8 bases of the junction unmatched. The CDR3 is made up of 15 amino acids. Germline V gene data show CDR1 as SEHNR and CDR2 as FQNEAQ (reference sequence). The CDR3 nucleotides read TGTGCCAGCAGCCCTAAGGGGGCAGGTCAAGAGACCCAGTACTTC. Protein: CASSPKGAGQETQYF.

This clonotype has ten or more counts. V and J are TRBV10-3 and TRBJ2-7; possibly TRBD1 or TRBD2 for D (5 bases each). This CDR3 has 15 residues. V lost 5 bases and J lost 0, with 14 bases in between. CDR1 and CDR2 (germline): ENHRY, SYGVKD. In DNA, the CDR3 is TGTGCCATCAGTCCCGGGACGCCGAGCTCCTACGAGCAGTACTTC. Its translation: CAISPGTPSSYEQYF.

This clonotype was picked up a small number of times. The V call is TRBV18, the J call TRBJ2-7; D might be TRBD1 or TRBD2, each matching 5 bases. The CDR3 extends over 12 amino acids. V was pared by 6 bases and J by 5 bases, with 11 bases between. Germline-derived CDR1 and CDR2 are KGHSH and LQKENI. The CDR3 is CASSPEGNEQYF. The CDR3 nucleotides are TGTGCCAGCTCCCCCGAGGGGAACGAGCAGTACTTC.

The chain joins TRBV20-1 to TRBJ2-3, with 8 bases fitting TRBD1. The CDR3 runs to 13 residues. V lost 6 bases and J lost 1; bases outside the gene matches: 3. Germline CDR1 is DFQATT and CDR2 is SNEGSKA (reference sequence). CDR3 nucleotide sequence: TGCAGTGCGGGGGGACAGGGCACAGATACGCAGTATTTT. Its protein product is CSAGGQGTDTQYF.

This clonotype was seen a handful of times. J is TRBJ1-5 and V is TRBV27; possibly TRBD1 for D (6 bases). Germline V gene data show CDR1 as MNHEY and CDR2 as SMNVEV (reference sequence). The CDR3 runs 15 residues. Trimming took off 8 bases at V and 2 bases at J, with 16 bases between the two ends. DNA of the CDR3: TGTGCCAGCGCGCTAGGGGGAGAGGGCAATCAGCCCCAGCATTTT. Its translation is CASALGGEGNQPQHF.

The J gene is TRBJ1-1, the V gene TRBV9, with TRBD1 matching over 11 bases. Trimming removed 2 bases from V and 10 bases from J; junction bases left unmatched: 7. The CDR3 is made up of 14 amino acids. CDR1 is SGDLS, CDR2 YYNGEE, per germline. CDR3 protein: CASSVGQGASGAFF. DNA for the CDR3: TGTGCCAGCAGCGTCGGACAGGGGGCTAGTGGAGCTTTCTTT.

J is TRBJ2-7 and V is TRBV7-2; D gene ambiguous. The CDR3 length is 12 residues. Germline CDR1 and CDR2: SGHTA and FQGNSA. V lost 1 base to trimming and J lost 3 bases, with 4 bases between them. The CDR3 spells CASSLDHYEQYF. CDR3 nucleotides: TGTGCCAGCAGCTTAGACCACTACGAGCAGTACTTC.